The TCR beta chain under discussion was sequenced for a study of cytomegalovirus exposure and HLA in healthy donors (dated by TCRdb to the late 2010s). About the study as a whole: An earlier analysis of some 550 of the donors reported about 250 Gb of sequence data and 117 million unique TCR beta sequences from about 200 million T cells. Because of strong linkage in the cohort, a few DR-DQ haplotypes were treated as single units for association and clustering. A later genetic analysis took genome-wide SNP genotypes for about 65% of the roughly 670 donors and used that subset as a discovery cohort. In an earlier analysis of 587 of the donors, high-throughput TCR beta sequencing was used to judge whether each TCR beta V gene segment behaved as functional or pseudogenic. Besides the first cohort of more than 650 subjects, a separate validation cohort made up of roughly 130 different subjects was used. On average, roughly 200,000 unique TCR beta nucleotide sequences were sequenced per donor among fewer than 500 genotyped donors of the cohort, with roughly a sixth of those sequences being non-productive. Every repertoire in the discovery cohort had been generated on one and the same sequencing platform. Typing coverage differed by locus: A, B, C, DRB1 and DQB1 were typed in roughly 620-640 donors, DQA1 in roughly 510, DPA1 in approximately 600, and DPB1 in approximately 450. In the later analysis, no new phenotypic data were used to find candidate immune exposures; instead, reliance was placed on TCR beta sequences and their occurrence across donors. In a later analysis, previously published TCR beta repertoires from fewer than 750 donors were re-analyzed and high-resolution HLA genotyping was added so that TCR occurrence patterns could be studied. Donor age, sex, ethnicity and CMV serostatus were compiled together with the repertoire data. The study was designed to test whether signatures of past pathogen exposure could be identified by cataloging public T cell receptors. To predict cytomegalovirus infection status, the study brought together high-throughput TCR immunosequencing, statistical association of individual TCRs with disease status, and machine learning. An early release that covered 640 HLA-typed donors contained 300 to 350 gigabases of sequencing data and 70 million to 100 million unique TCR sequences. HLA typing included class I and class II loci at four-digit resolution. Among the roughly 400 genotyped donors, approximately 76% belonged to the genetic ancestry cluster associated with self-reported Caucasian donors. Using immunosequencing, the study profiled T cell repertoires from about 610 subjects and related those repertoires to cytomegalovirus serostatus.

Findings and caveats that apply to the study as a whole: The authors suggested that the approach could potentially be generalized to other disease states and immunological phenotypes. The presence/absence analyses assumed that sequencing depth was roughly uniform across donors, and that assumption may not be true. According to a later analysis, parvovirus B19, influenza, CMV and Epstein-Barr virus appeared linked to several top co-occurrence clusters. In a later genetic analysis, a missense DCLRE1C variant was associated with V-gene and J-gene trimming of TCR beta chains, and the association was replicated in an independent cohort. Because the 87-base-pair reads could not distinguish some IMGT-functional V segments, including TRBV6-2 and TRBV6-3, those segments were excluded. Broadly in line with IMGT annotations, most TCR beta V segments showed up in productive rearrangements about 87% or about 30% of the time in an earlier analysis of 587 of the donors. At a false discovery rate of 0.05, a later analysis linked about 17,000 TCR beta sequences to specific HLA alleles. Correlated functional status among segregating V segments might reflect linkage disequilibrium, but an unknown experimental factor could not be ruled out. Compared with the approximately 700-donor mean, donors in an Asian-associated ancestry cluster had fewer N-insertions in productive TCRs, according to a later genetic analysis. The only immune exposure information available for the cohort was CMV serostatus. The study listed 164 TCR beta chains as associated with cytomegalovirus. A group of highly shared sequence variants was considered likely to be a technical artifact of the sequencing pipeline. Most TCR sequences were seen in very few donors, while some public TCRs were found in many individuals. The earlier analysis of some 540 of the donors excluded 15 to 20 rarely observed V segments, including chromosome 9 orphons, because counts were too low. According to a later analysis, most CMV-associated TCR beta chains appeared to be HLA-restricted, and the HLA associations seemed to be driven largely by CMV exposure. In this cohort, only TCR beta chains were sequenced, and detectable features were limited by the absence of alpha or paired-chain data. In a later analysis, TCR association rates were found to vary across HLA loci, with the most associated TCRs seen for DRB1 alleles and the fewest for HLA-C alleles. A later analysis found that HLA-associated TCR beta chains were more clonally expanded and had lower generation probabilities than equally common non-associated chains. Strong co-occurrence of HLA alleles, especially DR and DQ, made assigning TCR associations to individual alleles difficult. Because some donors lacked HLA typing at each locus, the association tests relied only on the typed subset. The classifier was reported to diagnose cytomegalovirus status with high specificity and sensitivity in both the original and validation cohorts. A further reported finding was that TCR beta sequences accurately predicted the HLA-A and HLA-B alleles for most subjects in the first cohort. In vitro tests confirmed that a few of the cytomegalovirus-associated TCR beta chains recognize cytomegalovirus antigens.

With respect to this clone: Its binding antigen is unknown. It has no much larger one-base neighbor in the sample; base qualities were not kept.

In total, fewer than 750 healthy bone marrow donors made up the cohort. At the time of sampling, every cohort member was nominally healthy, though immune exposures that went unrecorded were likely present. The donor was CMV seropositive and was included in the group of approximately 310 seropositive cohort members. Every donor gave a peripheral blood sample, and the peripheral blood mononuclear cells from that sample were used for TCR beta sequencing. The Qiagen DNeasy Blood Extraction Kit was used to extract genomic DNA from the blood cell samples. Libraries came from the immunoSEQ multiplex PCR assay. A mixture of 60 forward primers for TCR Vbeta segments and 13 reverse primers for TCR Jbeta segments was used in the multiplex PCR. The CDR3 region of rearranged TCR beta genes was amplified from genomic DNA by a multiplex PCR assay. On the Illumina HiSeq System, the amplified TCR beta libraries were sequenced as 87-base-pair reads. As for the authors' bioinformatics: A later analysis counted 65 million to 90 million unique TCR beta chains across the 666 repertoires, and some 12 million of these chains were shared by at least two donors. Raw reads were error-corrected and collapsed into unique sequences with a nearest-neighbor algorithm that merged closely related sequences to remove PCR and sequencing errors. To assign V, D and J gene segments, CDR3 sequences were aligned to IMGT reference sequences. For a sequence to be retained, a match of at least six nucleotides to both a V gene segment and a J gene segment was required. Rearrangements were classified as productive when the CDR3 lacked stop codons and remained in frame with V and J, and all other rearrangements were classified as non-productive. CDR3 was defined by IMGT convention, running from the second conserved V-encoded cysteine to the conserved J-encoded phenylalanine. The earlier analysis of about 560 of the donors excluded any sequence lacking an unambiguous match to a single V gene segment. An earlier analysis of some 610 of the donors called V segments functional above 56.7% productive rearrangements and segregating when the between-donor standard deviation exceeded 5%. A statistical classification framework was developed to diagnose cytomegalovirus status using the catalog of TCR beta chain sequences. V and J gene assignment, in a later analysis, came from comparing TCR nucleotide sequences with IMGT/GENE-DB human TR gene sequences. Using the TCRdist pipeline, a later analysis assigned CDR3 sequences along with most-parsimonious VDJ recombination scenarios. A later analysis defined each TCR beta chain by its CDR3 amino acid sequence plus V-gene family, and excluded reads lacking a unique V-gene family. A later analysis removed several hundred highly shared, low-generation-probability nucleotide sequences to deal with suspected cross-contamination and a sequencing artifact. In a later analysis, a clonal expansion index for each public chain was calculated from normalized within-repertoire ranks of inferred template counts. In a later analysis, generation probabilities were computed with a VDJ recombination model fitted to out-of-frame rearrangements, and the resulting probabilities were checked against IGoR. In a later analysis, TCR-TCR, TCR-HLA and TCR-CMV co-occurrence was scored with hypergeometric tests, and a repertoire-size bias correction was applied to TCR pairs. In a later analysis, false discovery rates were estimated by permuting HLA or CMV assignments 20 times. In a later analysis, co-occurring TCRs were grouped using DBSCAN, with TCRdist sequence similarity added in when clustering inside HLA-allele-positive subsets. Repertoires with fewer than 30,000 or more than 120,000 public chains were left out of co-occurrence clustering, as were roughly five repertoires with anomalous nucleotide sharing. The clones in this table, taken by TCRdb from immuneACCESS, are in-frame only. Not every clone is retained; where verified, under half of the shortfall comes from an unresolved V gene, and the cause of the rest is unknown. D and trimming were read from the DNA, whereas the V and J calls and clone size are those reported in that table. The sample has under 250,000 clones on record, 80% to 85% of them singletons. In total, the top ten clones hold 8% of the sample.

V ends up 2 bases short and J 3 bases short, with an unmatched junction base count of 4. For CDR1 and CDR2, the germline V gene lists SGHDT and YYEEEE. Its CDR3 holds 14 amino acids, cysteine through phenylalanine. Of the read, only the CDR3 DNA is kept; its 42 bases are in frame from base 1. This receptor chain uses TRBV5-6 and TRBJ2-7; TRBD1 matches 8 bases in the middle. The receptor comes from a woman aged 55-75 years in good health and CMV-seropositive. Sequencing was done on a sample of PBMCs. At the DNA level, the sequence is TGTGCCAGCAGCTTCGGACAGGGAGGCTACGAGCAGTACTTC. Its product reads: CASSFGQGGYEQYF.